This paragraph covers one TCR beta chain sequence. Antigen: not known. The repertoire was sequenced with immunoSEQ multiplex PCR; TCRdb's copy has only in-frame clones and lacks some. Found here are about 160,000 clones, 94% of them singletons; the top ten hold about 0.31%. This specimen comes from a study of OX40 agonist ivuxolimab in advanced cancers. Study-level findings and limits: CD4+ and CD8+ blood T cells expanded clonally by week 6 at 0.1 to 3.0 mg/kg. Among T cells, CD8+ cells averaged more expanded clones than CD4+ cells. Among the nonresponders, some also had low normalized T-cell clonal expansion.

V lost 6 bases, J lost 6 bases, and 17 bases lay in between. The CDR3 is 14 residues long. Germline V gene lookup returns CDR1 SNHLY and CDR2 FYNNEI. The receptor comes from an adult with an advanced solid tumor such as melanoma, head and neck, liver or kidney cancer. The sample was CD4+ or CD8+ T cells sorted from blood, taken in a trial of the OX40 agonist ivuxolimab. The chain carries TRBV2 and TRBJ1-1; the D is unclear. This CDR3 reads CASRTLKGRPEAFF. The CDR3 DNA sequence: TGTGCCAGCAGGACCCTCAAGGGAAGGCCTGAAGCTTTCTTT.